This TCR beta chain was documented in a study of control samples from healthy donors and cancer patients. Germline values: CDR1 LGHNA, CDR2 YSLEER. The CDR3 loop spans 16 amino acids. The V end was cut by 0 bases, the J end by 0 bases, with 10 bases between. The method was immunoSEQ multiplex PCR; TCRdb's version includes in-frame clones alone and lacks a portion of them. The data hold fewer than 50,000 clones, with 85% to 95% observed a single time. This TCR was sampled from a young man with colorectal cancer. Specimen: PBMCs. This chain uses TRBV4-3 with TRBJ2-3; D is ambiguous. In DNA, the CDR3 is TGCGCCAGCAGCCAAGATCCTCACGTTAGCACAGATACGCAGTATTTT. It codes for CASSQDPHVSTDTQYF.